Each of the 27 T cell receptor beta chains below was sequenced from the same sample in a study of blood T cell repertoires in COVID-19. Profiled with immunoSEQ multiplex PCR; TCRdb holds only in-frame clones, not every one. The sample shows approximately 250,000 clones, more than 80% of them seen only once. Specimen: peripheral blood. The receptors derive from a human donor in a cohort sampled during active COVID-19.

Details on this clone: Other nucleotide sequences in the sample specify the same CDR3. This sequence joins TRBV5-8 and TRBJ1-3; tentative D call: TRBD1 (5 bases). Per germline, CDR1 SGHTS and CDR2 YDEGEE. Trimming cost V 1 base and J 0 bases, with 8 bases left between them. CDR3 length equals 15 residues. The CDR3 bases are TGTGCCAGCAGCTTGTCCGGGGGCTCTGGAAACACCATATATTTT. The encoded protein is CASSLSGGSGNTIYF.

This chain joins TRBV10-3 and TRBJ1-1; no clear D. Trimming pared 3 bases from V and 1 base from J, leaving 9 bases between. The CDR3 is 14 amino acids. Germline CDR1 is ENHRY and CDR2 is SYGVKD. CDR3 residues: CAISDNPKNTEAFF. In DNA, the CDR3 is TGTGCCATCAGTGACAACCCTAAGAACACTGAAGCTTTCTTT.

V and J are TRBV27 and TRBJ2-2, with TRBD2 matching 9 bases. This CDR3 is 14 amino acids long. The germline V gene encodes CDR1 MNHEY and CDR2 SMNVEV (reference sequence). Trimming took 7 bases from V and 3 from J; bases not matched to a gene: 3. The CDR3 loop reads CASKGTSHTGELFF. The CDR3 DNA sequence: TGTGCCAGCAAGGGGACTAGCCACACCGGGGAGCTGTTTTTT.

This clone has just a few counts. The chain has TRBV20-1 and TRBJ2-7; TRBD2 is a possible D gene (6 bases). CDR3 size: 13 residues. Trimming left V 3 bases short and J 2 bases short, with 11 bases between. Germline V gene lookup returns CDR1 DFQATT and CDR2 SNEGSKA (reference sequence). In DNA, the CDR3 is TGCAGTGCTAGTGAGCGGGCAGCCTACGAGCAGTACTTC. This codes for CSASERAAYEQYF.

V and J are TRBV9 and TRBJ2-1, with D perhaps matching TRBD2 (7 bases). This CDR3 spans 18 amino acids. Trimming removed 0 bases at V and 6 bases at J, with 22 bases between. Germline-derived CDR1 and CDR2 are SGDLS and YYNGEE. This CDR3 reads CASSVGGGGATLFNEQFF. CDR3 nucleotides: TGTGCCAGCAGCGTAGGTGGCGGGGGCGCCACCCTTTTCAATGAGCAGTTCTTC.

The chain is built from TRBV18 and TRBJ2-1; D is perhaps TRBD1 (5 bases). The CDR3 has 16 amino acids. V lost 3 bases and J 0 bases, leaving 12 bases between the germline ends. Germline V gives CDR1 KGHSH, CDR2 LQKENI. The CDR3 DNA reads TGTGCCAGCTCACCCGAACAGGTAATCTCCTACAATGAGCAGTTCTTC. Translating it yields CASSPEQVISYNEQFF.

The rearrangement joins TRBV20-1 to TRBJ2-5; D gene unclear. V was clipped by 3 bases and J by 0 bases, with 5 bases between them. The CDR3 is 12 amino acids. CDR1 and CDR2 from the germline V gene are DFQATT and SNEGSKA (reference sequence). DNA of the CDR3: TGCAGTGCTAGTGCCAACCAAGAGACCCAGTACTTC. This translates into CSASANQETQYF.

This clone came up a few times. The CDR3 protein is CASSQARTSGYNEQFF. The CDR3 region has the DNA TGCGCCAGCAGCCAAGCAAGGACTAGCGGGTACAATGAGCAGTTCTTC. The rearrangement uses TRBV4-1 and TRBJ2-1; 11 nucleotides align to TRBD2. The CDR3 has 16 residues. CDR1 MGHRA and CDR2 YSYEKL come from the germline V gene. The V gene end was trimmed by 1 base and the J gene end by 4 bases; junction bases not matched to a gene: 3.

The genes are TRBV6-5 and TRBJ2-7; perhaps TRBD2 as D (6 bases). The CDR3 sequence is 13 residues long. In germline, CDR1 is MNHEY, CDR2 SVGAGI. V was trimmed by 8 bases and J by 4 bases, leaving 15 bases between them. In nucleotides, the CDR3 is TGTGCCAGCTCCCAAGCGGGCGGATACGAGCAGTACTTC. Protein sequence: CASSQAGGYEQYF.

The chain couples TRBV5-4 to TRBJ2-3; 10 bases line up with TRBD1. CDR3 length: 15 amino acids. Trimming removed 6 bases from V and 4 bases from J; junction bases left unmatched: 8. Germline assignment: CDR1 SGHNT and CDR2 YYREEE (reference sequence). CDR3 region: CASIPGQGVADTQYF. In nucleotides, the CDR3 is TGTGCCAGCATCCCCGGACAGGGGGTTGCAGATACGCAGTATTTT.

The chain couples TRBV12-3 or TRBV12-4 to TRBJ1-1; weak D call: TRBD1 (6 bases). The CDR3 has 12 residues. V lost 6 bases and J lost 8, with 13 bases in between. CDR3 loop: CASSPGQHEAFF. DNA for the CDR3: TGTGCCAGCAGCCCAGGACAGCACGAAGCTTTCTTT.

Comments on this clone: The identical CDR3 is also encoded by other nucleotide sequences in the sample. The chain recombines TRBV6-5 with TRBJ1-1; D is perhaps TRBD1 (5 bases). The CDR3 contains 14 residues. The germline gives CDR1 MNHEY, CDR2 SVGAGI. With 0 bases removed from V and 0 bases from J, the gap between germline ends came to 5 bases. CDR3 protein: CASSYSTVNTEAFF. The CDR3 DNA is TGTGCCAGCAGTTACTCGACAGTGAACACTGAAGCTTTCTTT.

This clone was picked up a small number of times. This CDR3 is also generated by other DNA sequences in the sample. The chain uses TRBV7-9 and TRBJ1-1; 9 positions match TRBD1. This CDR3 contains 14 residues. Germline V gene data show CDR1 as SEHNR and CDR2 as FQNEAQ (reference sequence). Trimming cost V 3 bases and J 5 bases; bases outside gene matches: 4. The CDR3 DNA sequence: TGTGCCAGCAGCTTGGGACAGGGTAGGACTGAAGCTTTCTTT. Protein: CASSLGQGRTEAFF.

This clone was observed a single time. CDR3 DNA: TGTGCCAGCCAGTTAGGCAGGGAAGAGACCCAGTACTTC. Residues: CASQLGREETQYF. J is TRBJ2-5 and V is TRBV2, with a tentative D call TRBD1 (5 bases). V shed 8 bases and J shed 3 bases, with 13 bases lying between them. This CDR3 spans 13 amino acids. Germline CDR1 SNHLY, CDR2 FYNNEI.

This chain joins TRBV6-6 and TRBJ2-2; 9 bases map to TRBD2. V dropped 2 bases and J dropped 7; count of bases not matched to a gene: 8. Germline assignment: CDR1 MNHNY and CDR2 SVGAGI (reference sequence). The CDR3 is 16 residues long. The CDR3 DNA reads TGTGCCAGCAGTTACCCGAATAGCGGGAGTGACGGGGAGCTGTTTTTT. Translation gives CASSYPNSGSDGELFF.

This sequence joins TRBV5-1 and TRBJ2-1, with a tentative D call TRBD2 (7 bases). Germline CDR1 is SGHRS and CDR2 is YFSETQ. V gave up 4 bases and J gave up 8 bases, with 19 bases separating them. This CDR3 is built from 15 residues. This CDR3 is CASSPLRGGRDEQFF. CDR3 coding DNA: TGCGCCAGCAGCCCTTTAAGGGGGGGCCGAGATGAGCAGTTCTTC.

In its sample, this clone was seen a few times. The chain has TRBV11-2 and TRBJ1-1; D gene uncertain. The germline V gene has CDR1 SGHAT and CDR2 FQNNGV. V lost 4 bases, J lost 10 bases, and 16 bases lay in between. The length of the CDR3 is 13 residues. The CDR3 loop reads CASSSDPESAAFF. The CDR3 DNA reads TGTGCCAGCAGCTCTGACCCCGAAAGCGCAGCTTTCTTT.

V and J are TRBV12-5 and TRBJ2-7; no reliable D call. The CDR3 covers 11 residues. Trimming pared 5 bases from V and 3 bases from J, leaving 5 bases between. Per germline, CDR1 LGHNT and CDR2 FRNRAP. CDR3 DNA sequence: TGTGCTAGTGGTCCACACTACGAGCAGTACTTC. Amino acids: CASGPHYEQYF.

This clone was seen many times. The chain combines TRBV19 with TRBJ1-2; tentatively, D is TRBD1 (6 bases). Per the germline V gene, CDR1 is LNHDA and CDR2 is SQIVND (reference sequence). This CDR3 has 13 residues. Trimming cost V 5 bases and J 3 bases, with 10 bases left between them. The CDR3 DNA is TGTGCCAGTAGTCCCGGACAGCACTATGGCTACACCTTC. It translates to CASSPGQHYGYTF.

This clone came up once. The chain combines TRBV10-3 with TRBJ2-7, with 8 bases that match TRBD1. V gave up 4 bases and J gave up 5 bases; unmatched junction bases: 10. The CDR3 extends over 15 amino acids. CDR1 is ENHRY and CDR2 is SYGVKD in the germline V gene. CDR3 loop: CAISALDRGLDEQYF. The CDR3 DNA reads TGTGCCATCAGTGCACTCGACAGGGGCCTGGACGAGCAGTACTTC.

This sequence joins TRBV7-6 and TRBJ2-5; D call uncertain. CDR3 length: 11 amino acids. V lost 7 bases, J lost 5 bases, and 8 bases lay in between. The germline V gene has CDR1 SGHVS and CDR2 FNYEAQ. The CDR3 loop is CASIREETQYF. In DNA form, the CDR3 reads TGTGCCAGCATCCGAGAGGAGACCCAGTACTTC. The full variable domain, completed using reference TRBV7-6 and TRBJ2-5, is GAGVSQSPRYKVTKRGQDVALRCDPISGHVSLYWYRQALGQGPEFLTYFNYEAQQDKSGLPNDRFSAERPEGSISTLTIQRTEQRDSAMYRCASIREETQYFGPGTRLLVL.

The gene calls are TRBV6-6 and TRBJ1-1; D not certain. The CDR3 totals 15 residues. V was clipped by 7 bases and J by 3 bases, with 18 bases between them. Per the germline V gene, CDR1 is MNHNY and CDR2 is SVGAGI (reference sequence). This chain's CDR3 is CASTPASAADTEAFF. CDR3 DNA: TGTGCCAGCACCCCTGCGAGCGCCGCGGACACTGAAGCTTTCTTT.

The chain joins TRBV7-6 to TRBJ2-7, with TRBD2 matching 12 bases. Trimming at V came to 3 bases and at J to 5 bases, leaving 2 bases not matched to a gene. Germline CDR1 is SGHVS and CDR2 is FNYEAQ. The CDR3 sequence is 14 residues long. The CDR3 nucleotides read TGTGCCAGCAGCTTCGGACTAGCGGGGAACGAGCAGTACTTC. It codes for CASSFGLAGNEQYF.

This clone was seen a single time. CDR3 region: CASSTGEKLFF. CDR3 bases: TGTGCCAGTAGTACCGGTGAAAAACTGTTTTTT. The chain combines TRBV19 with TRBJ1-4; D unclear. This CDR3 spans 11 amino acids. From germline, CDR1 is LNHDA and CDR2 SQIVND (reference sequence). V lost 4 bases, J lost 7 bases, and 4 bases lay in between.

Notes on this clone: A far larger clone is one nucleotide away, so this likely arose from a read error. The chain couples TRBV7-9 to TRBJ1-5; D is unclear. This CDR3 comprises 12 residues. Germline-derived CDR1 and CDR2 are SEHNR and FQNEAQ (reference sequence). The germline V and J ends were trimmed by 5 bases and 2 bases, with 4 bases remaining between them. In DNA, the CDR3 is TGTGCCAGCAGCCTCGGCAATCAGCCCCAGCATTTT. Amino acids: CASSLGNQPQHF.

The chain recombines TRBV7-3 with TRBJ2-3; 7 bases align to TRBD1. Losses at the gene ends were 5 bases for V and 4 bases for J; bases not matched to a gene: 9. Per germline, CDR1 SGHTA and CDR2 FQGTGA. The CDR3 loop spans 15 amino acids. CDR3 region: CASSPTGQGADTQYF. CDR3 DNA: TGTGCCAGCAGCCCCACGGGCCAGGGGGCAGATACGCAGTATTTT. Combining the CDR3 with reference TRBV7-3 and TRBJ2-3 gives the whole variable domain GAGVSQTPSNKVTEKGKYVELRCDPISGHTALYWYRQSLGQGPEFLIYFQGTGAADDSGLPNDRFFAVRPEGSVSTLKIQRTERGDSAVYLCASSPTGQGADTQYFGPGTRLTVL.

The chain links TRBV6-6 to TRBJ2-7, with TRBD1 matching 8 bases. The CDR3 extends over 15 amino acids. Trimming cost V 7 bases and J 4 bases; bases outside gene matches: 12. The germline V gene encodes CDR1 MNHNY and CDR2 SVGAGI (reference sequence). The CDR3 DNA follows: TGTGCCAGCACCTCGAGTCAGGGGGCGAGATACGAGCAGTACTTC. It is translated as CASTSSQGARYEQYF.